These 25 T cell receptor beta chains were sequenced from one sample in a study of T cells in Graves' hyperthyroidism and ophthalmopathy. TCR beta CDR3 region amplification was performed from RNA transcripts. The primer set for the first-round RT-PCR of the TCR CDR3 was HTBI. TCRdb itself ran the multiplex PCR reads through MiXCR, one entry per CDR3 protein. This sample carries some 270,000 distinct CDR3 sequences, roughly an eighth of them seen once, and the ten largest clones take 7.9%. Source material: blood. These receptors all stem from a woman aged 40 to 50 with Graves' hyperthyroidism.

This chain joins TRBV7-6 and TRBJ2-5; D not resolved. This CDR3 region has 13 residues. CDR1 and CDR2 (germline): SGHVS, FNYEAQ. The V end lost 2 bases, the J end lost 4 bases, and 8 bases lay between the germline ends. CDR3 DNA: TGTGCCAGCAGCTTAATACGGGCAGAGACCCAGTACTTC. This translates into CASSLIRAETQYF. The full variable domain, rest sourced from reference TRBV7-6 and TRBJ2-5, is GAGVSQSPRYKVTKRGQDVALRCDPISGHVSLYWYRQALGQGPEFLTYFNYEAQQDKSGLPNDRFSAERPEGSISTLTIQRTEQRDSAMYRCASSLIRAETQYFGPGTRLLVL.

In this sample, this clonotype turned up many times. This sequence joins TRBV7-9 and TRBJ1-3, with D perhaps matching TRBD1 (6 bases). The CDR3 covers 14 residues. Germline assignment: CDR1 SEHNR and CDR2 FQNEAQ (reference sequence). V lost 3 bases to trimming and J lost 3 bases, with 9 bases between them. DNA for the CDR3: TGTGCCAGCAGCTTGGACAGATTTGGAAACACCATATATTTT. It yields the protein CASSLDRFGNTIYF.

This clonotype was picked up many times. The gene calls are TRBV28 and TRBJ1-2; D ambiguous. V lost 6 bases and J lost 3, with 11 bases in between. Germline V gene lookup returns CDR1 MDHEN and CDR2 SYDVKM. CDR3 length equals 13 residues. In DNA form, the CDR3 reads TGTGCCAGCAGCCTTGGACCGGACTATGGCTACACCTTC. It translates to CASSLGPDYGYTF.

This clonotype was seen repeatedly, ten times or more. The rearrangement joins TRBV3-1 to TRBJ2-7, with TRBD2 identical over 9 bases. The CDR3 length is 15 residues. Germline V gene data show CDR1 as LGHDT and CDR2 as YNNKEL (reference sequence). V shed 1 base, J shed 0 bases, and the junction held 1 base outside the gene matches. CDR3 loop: CASSQGLADSYEQYF. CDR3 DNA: TGTGCCAGCAGCCAAGGACTAGCGGACTCCTACGAGCAGTACTTC.

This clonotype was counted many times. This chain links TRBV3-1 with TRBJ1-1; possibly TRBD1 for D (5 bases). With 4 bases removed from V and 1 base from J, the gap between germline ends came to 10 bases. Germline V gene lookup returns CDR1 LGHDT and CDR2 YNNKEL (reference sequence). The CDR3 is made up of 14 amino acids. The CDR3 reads CASSPGSSNTEAFF. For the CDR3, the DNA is TGTGCCAGCAGCCCAGGGTCTTCGAACACTGAAGCTTTCTTT. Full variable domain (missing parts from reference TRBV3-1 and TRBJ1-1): DTAVSQTPKYLVTQMGNDKSIKCEQNLGHDTMYWYKQDSKKFLKIMFSYNNKELIINETVPNRFSPKSPDKAHLNLHINSLELGDSAVYFCASSPGSSNTEAFFGQGTRLTVV.

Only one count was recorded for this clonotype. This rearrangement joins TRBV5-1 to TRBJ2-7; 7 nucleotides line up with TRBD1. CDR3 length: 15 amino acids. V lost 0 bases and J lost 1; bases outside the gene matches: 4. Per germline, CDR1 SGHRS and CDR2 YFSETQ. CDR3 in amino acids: CASSLGQGQSYEQYF. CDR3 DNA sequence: TGCGCCAGCAGCTTGGGACAGGGCCAATCCTACGAGCAGTACTTC.

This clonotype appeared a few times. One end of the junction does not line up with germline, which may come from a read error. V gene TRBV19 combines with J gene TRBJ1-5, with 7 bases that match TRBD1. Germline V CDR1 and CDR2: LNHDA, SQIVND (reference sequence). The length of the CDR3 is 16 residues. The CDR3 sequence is CASSLEGTAINQPQHF. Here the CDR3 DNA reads TGTGCCAGTAGTCTAGAAGGGACAGCGATCAATCAGCCCCAGCATTTT.

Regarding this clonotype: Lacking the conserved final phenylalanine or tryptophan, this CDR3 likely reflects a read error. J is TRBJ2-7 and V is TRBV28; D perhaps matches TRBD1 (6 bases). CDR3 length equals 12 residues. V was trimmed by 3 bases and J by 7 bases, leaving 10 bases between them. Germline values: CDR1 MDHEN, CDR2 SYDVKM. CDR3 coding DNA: TGTGCCAGCAGTTTGCAGGGGAGAGAGCAGTACATC. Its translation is CASSLQGREQYI.

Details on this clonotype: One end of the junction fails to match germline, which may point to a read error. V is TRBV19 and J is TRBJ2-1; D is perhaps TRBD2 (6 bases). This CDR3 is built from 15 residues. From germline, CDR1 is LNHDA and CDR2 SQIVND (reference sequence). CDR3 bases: TGTGCCAGTAGTATCCTCCGGAGGGGTCAGAATGAGGAGTTCTTC. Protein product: CASSILRRGQNEEFF.

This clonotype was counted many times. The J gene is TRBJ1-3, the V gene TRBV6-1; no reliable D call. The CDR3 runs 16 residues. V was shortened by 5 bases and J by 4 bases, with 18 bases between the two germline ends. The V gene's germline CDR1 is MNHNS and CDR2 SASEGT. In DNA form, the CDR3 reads TGTGCCAGCAGTCGCGCCCTTTTGAGGCGCGGAAACACCATATATTTT. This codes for CASSRALLRRGNTIYF.

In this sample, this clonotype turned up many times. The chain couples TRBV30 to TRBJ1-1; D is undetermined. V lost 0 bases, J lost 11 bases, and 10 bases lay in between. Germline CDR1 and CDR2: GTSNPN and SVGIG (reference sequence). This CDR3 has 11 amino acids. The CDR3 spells CAWSVLGSAFF. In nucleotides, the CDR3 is TGTGCCTGGAGTGTTTTGGGGTCGGCTTTCTTT.

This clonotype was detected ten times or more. The DNA of the CDR3 is TGTGCCATCAGTGGAGGGGGGAACACTAACTATGGCTACACCTTC. Amino acid sequence: CAISGGGNTNYGYTF. V usage is TRBV10-3 and J usage is TRBJ1-2; tentatively, D is TRBD1 (6 bases). CDR3 size: 15 residues. CDR1 ENHRY and CDR2 SYGVKD come from the germline V gene. The V and J ends lost 4 bases and 0 bases respectively, with 12 bases between them.

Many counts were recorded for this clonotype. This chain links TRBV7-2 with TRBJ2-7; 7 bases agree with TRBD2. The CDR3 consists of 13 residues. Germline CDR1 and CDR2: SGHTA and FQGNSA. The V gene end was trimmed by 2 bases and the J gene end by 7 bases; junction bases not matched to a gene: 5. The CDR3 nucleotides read TGTGCCAGCAGCTTACCGAGACTAGCTGAGCAGTACTTC. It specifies CASSLPRLAEQYF.

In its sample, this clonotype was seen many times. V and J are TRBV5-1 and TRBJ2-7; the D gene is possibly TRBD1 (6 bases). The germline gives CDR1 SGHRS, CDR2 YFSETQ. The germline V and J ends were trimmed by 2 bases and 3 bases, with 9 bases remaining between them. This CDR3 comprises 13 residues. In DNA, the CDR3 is TGCGCCAGCAGCTTCGGACAGAGCTACGAGCAGTACTTC. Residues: CASSFGQSYEQYF.

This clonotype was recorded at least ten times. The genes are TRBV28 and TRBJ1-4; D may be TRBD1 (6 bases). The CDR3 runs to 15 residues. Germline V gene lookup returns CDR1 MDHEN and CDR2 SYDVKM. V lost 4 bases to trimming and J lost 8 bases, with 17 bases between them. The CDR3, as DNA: TGTGCCAGCAGTTCCCCGACAGGAGGACGGGAAAAACTGTTTTTT. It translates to CASSSPTGGREKLFF.

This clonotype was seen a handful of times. Here the CDR3 DNA reads TGTGCCAGCAGCTTGATATCTATTCCAGCTGAAGCTTTCTTT. Protein sequence: CASSLISIPAEAFF. The chain joins TRBV5-6 to TRBJ1-1; D gene ambiguous. The germline gives CDR1 SGHDT, CDR2 YYEEEE. The CDR3 spans 14 residues. Trimming removed 1 base at V and 6 bases at J, with 13 bases between.

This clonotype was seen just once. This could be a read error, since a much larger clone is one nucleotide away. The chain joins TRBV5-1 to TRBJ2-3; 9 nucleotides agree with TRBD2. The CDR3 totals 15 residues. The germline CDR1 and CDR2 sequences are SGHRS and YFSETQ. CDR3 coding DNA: TGCGCCAACAGCCTACAGCGGGAGGTAGGGGATACGCAGTATTTT. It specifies CANSLQREVGDTQYF. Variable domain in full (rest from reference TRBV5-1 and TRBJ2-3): KAGVTQTPRYLIKTRGQQVTLSCSPISGHRSVSWYQQTPGQGLQFLFEYFSETQRNKGNFPGRFSGRQFSNSRSEMNVSTLELGDSALYLCANSLQREVGDTQYFGPGTRLTVL.

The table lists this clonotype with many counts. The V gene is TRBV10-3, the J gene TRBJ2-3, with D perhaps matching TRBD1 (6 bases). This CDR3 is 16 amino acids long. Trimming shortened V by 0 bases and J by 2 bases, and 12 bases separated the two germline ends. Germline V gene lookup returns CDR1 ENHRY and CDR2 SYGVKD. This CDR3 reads CAISESARQDTDTQYF. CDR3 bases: TGTGCCATCAGTGAGTCGGCGAGACAGGACACAGATACGCAGTATTTT.

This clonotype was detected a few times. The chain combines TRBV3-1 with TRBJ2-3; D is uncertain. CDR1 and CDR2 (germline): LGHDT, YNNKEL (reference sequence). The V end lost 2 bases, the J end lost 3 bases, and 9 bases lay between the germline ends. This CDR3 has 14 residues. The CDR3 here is CASSQTSSTDTQYF. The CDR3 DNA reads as TGTGCCAGCAGCCAAACGTCTTCGACAGATACGCAGTATTTT.

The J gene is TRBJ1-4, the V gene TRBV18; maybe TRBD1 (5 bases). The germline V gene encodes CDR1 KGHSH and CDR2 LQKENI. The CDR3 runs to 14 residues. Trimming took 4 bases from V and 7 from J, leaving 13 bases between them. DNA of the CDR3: TGTGCCAGCTCACGCGGGACGGGTGGTGAAAAACTGTTTTTT. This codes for CASSRGTGGEKLFF.

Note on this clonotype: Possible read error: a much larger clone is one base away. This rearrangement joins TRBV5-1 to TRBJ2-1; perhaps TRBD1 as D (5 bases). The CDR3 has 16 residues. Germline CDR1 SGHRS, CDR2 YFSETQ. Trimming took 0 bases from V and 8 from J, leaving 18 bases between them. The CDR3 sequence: CASSLGPKQAAHEQFF. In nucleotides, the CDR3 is TGCGCCAGCAGCTTGGGACCTAAACAGGCTGCCCATGAGCAGTTCTTC. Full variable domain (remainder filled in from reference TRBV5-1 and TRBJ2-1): KAGVTQTPRYLIKTRGQQVTLSCSPISGHRSVSWYQQTPGQGLQFLFEYFSETQRNKGNFPGRFSGRQFSNSRSEMNVSTLELGDSALYLCASSLGPKQAAHEQFFGPGTRLTVL.

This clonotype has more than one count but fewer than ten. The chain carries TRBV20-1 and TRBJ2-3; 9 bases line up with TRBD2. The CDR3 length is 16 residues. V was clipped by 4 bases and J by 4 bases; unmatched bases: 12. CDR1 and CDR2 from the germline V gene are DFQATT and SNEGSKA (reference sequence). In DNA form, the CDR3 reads TGCAGTGCTACGCGGCCGGGCGGGAGGGGGGCAGATACGCAGTATTTT. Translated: CSATRPGGRGADTQYF.

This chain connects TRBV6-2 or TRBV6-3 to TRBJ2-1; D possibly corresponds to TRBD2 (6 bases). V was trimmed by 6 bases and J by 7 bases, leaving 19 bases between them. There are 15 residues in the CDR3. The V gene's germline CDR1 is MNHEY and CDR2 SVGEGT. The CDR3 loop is CASRSLGGVGNEQFF. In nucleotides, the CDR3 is TGTGCCAGCAGAAGTTTGGGGGGTGTTGGGAATGAGCAGTTCTTC.

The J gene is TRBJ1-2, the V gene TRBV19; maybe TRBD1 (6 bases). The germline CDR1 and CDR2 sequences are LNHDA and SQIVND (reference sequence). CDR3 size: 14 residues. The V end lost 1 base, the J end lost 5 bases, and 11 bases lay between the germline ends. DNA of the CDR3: TGTGCCAGTAGTATAGCACAGGGAGGATATGGCTACACCTTC. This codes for CASSIAQGGYGYTF.

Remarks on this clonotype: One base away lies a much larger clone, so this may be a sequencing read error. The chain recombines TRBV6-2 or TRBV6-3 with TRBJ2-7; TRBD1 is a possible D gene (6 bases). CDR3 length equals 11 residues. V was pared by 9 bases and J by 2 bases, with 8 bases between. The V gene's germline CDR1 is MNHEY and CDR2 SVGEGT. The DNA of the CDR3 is TGTGCCAGAAGGACAGCCTACGAGCAGTACTTC. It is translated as CARRTAYEQYF.